This TCR beta chain originates from a study of T cells in Graves' hyperthyroidism and ophthalmopathy. Germline CDR1 reads SGDLS; CDR2 reads YYNGEE. Between the trimmed V and J ends, which lost 0 bases and 8 bases, there was a span of 11 bases. The CDR3 is 13 amino acids. This clonotype was found a few times. TCR beta CDR3 region amplification was performed from RNA transcripts. Using the HTBI primer set, a first-round RT-PCR was run on the TCR CDR3. TCRdb re-derived calls from the multiplex PCR reads in MiXCR, one entry per CDR3 protein. In the table there are around 200,000 distinct CDR3 sequences, approximately 20% of which are singletons.

The sequenced sample was blood. The chain joins TRBV9 to TRBJ1-2, with D unclear. This receptor was taken from a man aged 40-49 years with Graves' hyperthyroidism. CDR3: CASSVVPYGGYTF. The CDR3, as DNA: TGTGCCAGCAGCGTAGTGCCCTACGGCGGCTACACCTTC.